This T cell receptor (beta chain) was obtained from a study of shared clonotypes between healthy human individuals. Study-level findings and limits: About 5% of naive CD4 clonotypes were common to a handful of donors.

As concerns this clone: Its specificity is not known.

Replicate sorted-subset PCRs were loaded with about 0.2 ug DNA, 30,000 to 35,000 T cell genomes. Only in-frame clones appear in the TCRdb table, and some are missing; sequencing was by immunoSEQ multiplex PCR. The sample lists 2 million to 2.5 million clones, about 94% occurring once. Subsets obtained from CD4+ cells comprised CD45RA+ naive and CD45RA-negative memory cells. Germline CDR1 SGHTA, CDR2 FQGNSA. Trimming took off 5 bases at V and 9 bases at J, with 11 bases between the two ends. This CDR3 contains 13 residues. The specimen sequenced was naive CD4+ T cells sorted from blood. Specified subset: CD45RA+ positively selected. The clonotype was recovered from a man aged 18 to 30 in good health. The chain uses TRBV7-2 and TRBJ1-6; no reliable D call. The CDR3 nucleotides read TGTGCCAGCAGCCCTGGGGTGGGTTCACCCCTCCACTTT. It is translated as CASSPGVGSPLHF.